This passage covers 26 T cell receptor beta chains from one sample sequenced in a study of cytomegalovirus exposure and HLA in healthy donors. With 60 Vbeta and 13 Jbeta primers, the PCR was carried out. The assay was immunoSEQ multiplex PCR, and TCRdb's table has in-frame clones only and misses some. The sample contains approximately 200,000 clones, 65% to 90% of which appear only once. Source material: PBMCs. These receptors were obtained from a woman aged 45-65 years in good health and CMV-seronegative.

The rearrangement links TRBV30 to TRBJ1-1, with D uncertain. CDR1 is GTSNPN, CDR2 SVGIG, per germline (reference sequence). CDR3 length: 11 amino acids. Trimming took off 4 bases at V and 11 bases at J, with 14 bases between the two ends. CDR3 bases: TGTGCCTGGACCGAGGCCGGAGGGGCTTTCTTT. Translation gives CAWTEAGGAFF.

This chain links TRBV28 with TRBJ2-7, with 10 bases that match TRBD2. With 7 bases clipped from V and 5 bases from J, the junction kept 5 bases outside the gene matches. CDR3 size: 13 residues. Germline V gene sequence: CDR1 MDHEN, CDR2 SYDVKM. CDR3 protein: CASKSGRAHEQYF. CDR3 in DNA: TGTGCCAGCAAAAGCGGGAGGGCCCACGAGCAGTACTTC.

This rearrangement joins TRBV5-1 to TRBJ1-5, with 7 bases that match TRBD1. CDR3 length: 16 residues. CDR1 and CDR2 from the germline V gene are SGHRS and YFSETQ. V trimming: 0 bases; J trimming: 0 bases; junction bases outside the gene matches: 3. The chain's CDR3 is CASSLGTGVSNQPQHF. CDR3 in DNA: TGCGCCAGCAGCTTGGGAACAGGGGTTAGCAATCAGCCCCAGCATTTT.

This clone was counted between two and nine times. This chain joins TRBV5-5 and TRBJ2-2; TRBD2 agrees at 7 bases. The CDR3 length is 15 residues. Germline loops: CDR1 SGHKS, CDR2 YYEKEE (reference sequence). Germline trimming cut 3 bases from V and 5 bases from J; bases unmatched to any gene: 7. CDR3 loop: CASSSGLRGTGELFF. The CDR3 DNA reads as TGTGCCAGCAGCTCGGGACTAAGGGGTACCGGGGAGCTGTTTTTT.

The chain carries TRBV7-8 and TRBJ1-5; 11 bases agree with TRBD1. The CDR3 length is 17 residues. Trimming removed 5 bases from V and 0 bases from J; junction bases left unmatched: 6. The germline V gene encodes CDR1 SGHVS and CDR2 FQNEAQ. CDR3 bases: TGTGCCAGCAGCGGACAGGGGGCGGCTTTTAGCAATCAGCCCCAGCATTTT. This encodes CASSGQGAAFSNQPQHF. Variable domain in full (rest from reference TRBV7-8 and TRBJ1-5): GAGVSQSPRYKVAKRGQDVALRCDPISGHVSLFWYQQALGQGPEFLTYFQNEAQLDKSGLPSDRFFAERPEGSVSTLKIQRTQQEDSAVYLCASSGQGAAFSNQPQHFGDGTRLSIL.

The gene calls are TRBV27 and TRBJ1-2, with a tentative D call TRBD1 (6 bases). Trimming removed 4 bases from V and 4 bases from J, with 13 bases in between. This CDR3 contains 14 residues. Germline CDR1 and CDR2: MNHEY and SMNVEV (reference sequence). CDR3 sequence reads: CASSSGGGTYGYTF. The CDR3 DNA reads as TGTGCCAGCAGTTCGGGGGGGGGCACCTATGGCTACACCTTC.

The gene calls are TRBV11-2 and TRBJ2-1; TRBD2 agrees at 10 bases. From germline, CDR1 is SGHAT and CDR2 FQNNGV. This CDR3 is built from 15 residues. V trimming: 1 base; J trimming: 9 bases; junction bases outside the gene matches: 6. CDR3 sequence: CASSLVAGGRGEQFF. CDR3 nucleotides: TGTGCCAGCAGCTTAGTAGCGGGAGGACGAGGTGAGCAGTTCTTC.

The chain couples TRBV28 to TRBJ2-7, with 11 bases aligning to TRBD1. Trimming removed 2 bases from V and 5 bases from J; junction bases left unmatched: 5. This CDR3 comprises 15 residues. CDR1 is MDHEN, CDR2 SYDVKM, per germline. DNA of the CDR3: TGTGCCAGCAGTTTACGGACAGGGGGCCACGACGAGCAGTACTTC. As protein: CASSLRTGGHDEQYF.

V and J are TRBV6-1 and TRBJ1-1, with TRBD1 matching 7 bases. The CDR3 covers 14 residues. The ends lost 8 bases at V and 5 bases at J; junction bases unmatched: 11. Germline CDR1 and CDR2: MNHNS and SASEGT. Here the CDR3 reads CASPGAQGRTEAFF. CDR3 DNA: TGTGCCAGCCCAGGGGCACAGGGGCGAACTGAAGCTTTCTTT.

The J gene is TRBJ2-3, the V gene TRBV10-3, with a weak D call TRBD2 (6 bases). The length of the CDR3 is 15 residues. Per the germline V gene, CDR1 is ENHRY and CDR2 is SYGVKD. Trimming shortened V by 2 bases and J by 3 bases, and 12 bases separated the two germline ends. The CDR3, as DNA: TGTGCCATCAGTGAGGGCGGGATGGGAACAGATACGCAGTATTTT. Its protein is CAISEGGMGTDTQYF.

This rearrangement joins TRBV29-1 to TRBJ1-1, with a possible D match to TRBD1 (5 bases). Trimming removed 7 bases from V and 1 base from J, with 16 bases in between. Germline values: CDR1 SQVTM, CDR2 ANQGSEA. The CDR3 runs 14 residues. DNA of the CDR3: TGCAGCGGACGTAACGGGCAGGGGAACACTGAAGCTTTCTTT. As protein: CSGRNGQGNTEAFF.

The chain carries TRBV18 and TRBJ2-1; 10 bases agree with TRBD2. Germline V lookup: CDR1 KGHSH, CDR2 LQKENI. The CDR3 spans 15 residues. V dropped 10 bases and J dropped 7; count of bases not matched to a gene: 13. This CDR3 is CATPPLAGVGNEQFF. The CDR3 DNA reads TGTGCCACTCCCCCGCTAGCGGGAGTGGGGAATGAGCAGTTCTTC.

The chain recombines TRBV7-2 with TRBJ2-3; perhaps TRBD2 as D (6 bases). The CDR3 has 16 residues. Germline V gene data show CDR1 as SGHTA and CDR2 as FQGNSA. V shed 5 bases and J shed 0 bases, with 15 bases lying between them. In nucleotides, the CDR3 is TGTGCCAGCAGCCCCGAGGGGAGGATTAGCACAGATACGCAGTATTTT. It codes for CASSPEGRISTDTQYF.

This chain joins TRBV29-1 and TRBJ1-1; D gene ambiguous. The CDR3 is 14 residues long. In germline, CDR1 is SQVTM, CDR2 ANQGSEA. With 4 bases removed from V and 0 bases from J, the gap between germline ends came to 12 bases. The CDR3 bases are TGCAGCGTTGTAACAGCAATACTGAACACTGAAGCTTTCTTT. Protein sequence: CSVVTAILNTEAFF.

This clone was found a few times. DNA for the CDR3: TGTGCCAGCAGTTCCGCGGACAGGGTCCCAAATGAGCAGTTCTTC. This encodes CASSSADRVPNEQFF. The chain links TRBV28 to TRBJ2-1; 8 bases agree with TRBD1. The CDR3 is 15 amino acids. V was pared by 4 bases and J by 7 bases, with 9 bases of the junction left unmatched. Germline CDR1 reads MDHEN; CDR2 reads SYDVKM.

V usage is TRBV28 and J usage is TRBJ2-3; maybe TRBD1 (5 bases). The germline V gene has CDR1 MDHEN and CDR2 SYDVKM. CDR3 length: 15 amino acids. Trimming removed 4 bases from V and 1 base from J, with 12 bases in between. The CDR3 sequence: CASSSQGRGTDTQYF. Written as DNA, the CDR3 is TGTGCCAGCAGTTCCCAGGGAAGGGGCACAGATACGCAGTATTTT.

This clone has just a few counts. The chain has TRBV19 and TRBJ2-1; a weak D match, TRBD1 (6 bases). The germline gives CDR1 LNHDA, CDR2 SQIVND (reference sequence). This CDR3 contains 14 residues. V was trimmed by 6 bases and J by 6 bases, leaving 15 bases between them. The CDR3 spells CASSTVRGSNEQFF. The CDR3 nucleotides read TGTGCCAGTAGCACCGTCAGGGGTTCCAATGAGCAGTTCTTC.

CDR3 residues: CASSFQQGDTQYF. Here the CDR3 DNA reads TGTGCCAGCAGCTTTCAACAGGGGGATACGCAGTATTTT. The chain joins TRBV11-3 to TRBJ2-3, with 7 bases fitting TRBD1. Unmatched junction bases numbered 3, after V lost 3 bases and J lost 6 bases. This CDR3 has 13 amino acids. The V gene's germline CDR1 is SGHNT and CDR2 YENEEA.

DNA for the CDR3: TGTGCCAGCAGCTCTACCCGACCGGGACAGGGGGCCAAAAACATTCAGTACTTC. Encoded protein: CASSSTRPGQGAKNIQYF. The V call is TRBV13, the J call TRBJ2-4, with TRBD1 matching over 10 bases. This CDR3 spans 18 amino acids. The V segment lost 4 bases and the J segment 1 base; nucleotides outside the gene matches: 10. CDR1 is PRHDT and CDR2 is FYEKMQ in the germline V gene (reference sequence).

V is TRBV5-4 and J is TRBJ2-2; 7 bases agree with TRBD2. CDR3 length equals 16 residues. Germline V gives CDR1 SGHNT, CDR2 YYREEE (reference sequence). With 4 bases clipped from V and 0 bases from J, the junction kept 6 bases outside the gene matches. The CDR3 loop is CASSPRTRSNTGELFF. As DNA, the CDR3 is TGTGCCAGCAGCCCCAGGACTAGGTCGAACACCGGGGAGCTGTTTTTT.

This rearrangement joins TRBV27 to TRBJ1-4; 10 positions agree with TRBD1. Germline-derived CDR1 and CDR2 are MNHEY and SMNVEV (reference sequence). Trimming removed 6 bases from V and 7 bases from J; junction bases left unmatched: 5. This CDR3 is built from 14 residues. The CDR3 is CASRRQGASEKLFF. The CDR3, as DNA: TGTGCCAGCAGACGACAGGGGGCGAGTGAAAAACTGTTTTTT. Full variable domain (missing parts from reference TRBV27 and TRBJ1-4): EAQVTQNPRYLITVTGKKLTVTCSQNMNHEYMSWYRQDPGLGLRQIYYSMNVEVTDKGDVPEGYKVSRKEKRNFPLILESPSPNQTSLYFCASRRQGASEKLFFGSGTQLSVL.

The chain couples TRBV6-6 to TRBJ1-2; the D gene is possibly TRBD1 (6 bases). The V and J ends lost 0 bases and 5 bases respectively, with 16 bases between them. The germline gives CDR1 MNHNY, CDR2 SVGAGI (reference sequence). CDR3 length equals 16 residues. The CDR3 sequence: CASSYSTRGAGYGYTF. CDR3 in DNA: TGTGCCAGCAGTTACTCTACGCGGGGGGCAGGGTATGGCTACACCTTC.

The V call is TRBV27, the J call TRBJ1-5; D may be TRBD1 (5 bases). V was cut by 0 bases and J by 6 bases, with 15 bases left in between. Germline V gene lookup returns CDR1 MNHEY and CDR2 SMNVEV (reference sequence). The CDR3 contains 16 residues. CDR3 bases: TGTGCCAGCAGTTTATCCGGGGGGGTGAGGACTCAGCCCCAGCATTTT. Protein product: CASSLSGGVRTQPQHF.

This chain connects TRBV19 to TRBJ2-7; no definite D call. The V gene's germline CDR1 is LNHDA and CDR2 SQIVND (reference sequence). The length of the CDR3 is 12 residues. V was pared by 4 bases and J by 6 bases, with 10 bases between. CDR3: CASSTGPGEQYF. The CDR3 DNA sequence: TGTGCCAGTAGTACGGGTCCCGGCGAGCAGTACTTC.

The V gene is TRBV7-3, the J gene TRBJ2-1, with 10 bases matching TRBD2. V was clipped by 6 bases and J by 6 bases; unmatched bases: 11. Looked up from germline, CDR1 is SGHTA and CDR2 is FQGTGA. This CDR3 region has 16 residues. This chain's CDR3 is CASRKTGTSVVNEQFF. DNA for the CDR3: TGTGCCAGCAGAAAAACCGGGACTAGCGTCGTCAATGAGCAGTTCTTC.

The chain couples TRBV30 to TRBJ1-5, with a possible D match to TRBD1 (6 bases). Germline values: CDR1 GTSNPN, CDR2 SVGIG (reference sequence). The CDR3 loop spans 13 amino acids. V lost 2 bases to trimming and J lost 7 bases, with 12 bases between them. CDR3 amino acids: CAWSYNREQPQHF. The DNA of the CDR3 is TGTGCCTGGAGTTATAACAGGGAACAGCCCCAGCATTTT.